This record looks at one TCR beta chain sequence and its context. This sample was taken from a study of blood T cell repertoires in COVID-19. On the study more broadly: Whether acute or convalescent, the COVID-19 samples came from the United States, Italy and Spain. PBMCs, B-cell-depleted T cells, or T cells provided the cDNA or gDNA that made up the material.

TCRdb keeps only in-frame clones here, not all; method: immunoSEQ multiplex PCR. The sample shows some 78,000 clones, about 89% of them seen only once. The sequenced sample was peripheral blood. This sequence was found in a man aged 70 or older with active or convalescent COVID-19.

The CDR3: CASSPLSGAPETQYF. CDR3 bases: TGTGCCAGCTCACCACTTAGCGGGGCCCCAGAGACCCAGTACTTC. This chain links TRBV18 with TRBJ2-5; 8 bases map to TRBD2. V trimming: 1 base; J trimming: 4 bases; junction bases outside the gene matches: 5. This CDR3 spans 15 amino acids. Germline CDR1 reads KGHSH; CDR2 reads LQKENI.